This entry is about one T cell receptor beta chain. Its antigen is currently unknown. This specimen comes from a study of T cells in localized non-small cell lung cancer. Broader study findings: Sequencing was restricted to one tumor region; therefore, heterogeneity remains possible. The study found T cell clonality highest in uninvolved adjacent lung, above tumor. Adjacent lung tissue had a median about 57 of the top 100 clones found in the tumor. Higher blood T cell density went with longer overall survival.

Assay: immunoSEQ multiplex PCR; the TCRdb copy retains only in-frame clones and omits some. The sample contains tens of thousands of clones, 65% to 85% of which appear only once. This CDR3 is 12 amino acids long. Germline lookup yields CDR1 MNHEY and CDR2 SVGAGI. Trimming took off 4 bases at V and 3 bases at J, with 7 bases between the two ends. This sequence originates from an older female donor with stage I lung adenocarcinoma. The chain links TRBV6-5 to TRBJ2-7, with TRBD1 as a possible D gene (5 bases). Sequenced here: peripheral blood, sampled before any cancer treatment. CDR3 coding DNA: TGTGCCAGCAGTTCAGGGTTCTACGAGCAGTACTTC. It encodes CASSSGFYEQYF.